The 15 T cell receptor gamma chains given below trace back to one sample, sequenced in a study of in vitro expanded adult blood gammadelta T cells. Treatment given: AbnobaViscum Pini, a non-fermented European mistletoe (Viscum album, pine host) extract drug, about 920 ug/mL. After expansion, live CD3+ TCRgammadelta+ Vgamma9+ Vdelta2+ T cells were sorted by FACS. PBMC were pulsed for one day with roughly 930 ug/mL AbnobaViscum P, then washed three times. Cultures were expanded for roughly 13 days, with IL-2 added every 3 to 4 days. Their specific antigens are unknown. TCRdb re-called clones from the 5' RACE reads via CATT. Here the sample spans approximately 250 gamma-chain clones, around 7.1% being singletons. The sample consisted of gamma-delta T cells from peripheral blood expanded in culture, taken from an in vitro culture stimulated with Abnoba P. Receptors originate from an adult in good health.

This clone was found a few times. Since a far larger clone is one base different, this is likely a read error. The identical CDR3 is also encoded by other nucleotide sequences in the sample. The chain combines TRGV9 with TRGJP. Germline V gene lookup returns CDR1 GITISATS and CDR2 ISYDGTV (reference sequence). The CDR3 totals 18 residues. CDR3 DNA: TGTGCCTTGTGGGAGGTGCTTATCGAAGAGTTGGGCAAAAAAATCAAGGTGTTT. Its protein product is CALWEVLIEELGKKIKVF.

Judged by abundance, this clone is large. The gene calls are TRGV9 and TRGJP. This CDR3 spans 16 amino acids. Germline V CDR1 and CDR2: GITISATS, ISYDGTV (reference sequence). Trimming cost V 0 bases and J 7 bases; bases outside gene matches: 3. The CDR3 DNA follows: TGTGCCTTGTGGGAGGTGCCCGAGTTGGGCAAAAAAATCAAGGTATTT. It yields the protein CALWEVPELGKKIKVF.

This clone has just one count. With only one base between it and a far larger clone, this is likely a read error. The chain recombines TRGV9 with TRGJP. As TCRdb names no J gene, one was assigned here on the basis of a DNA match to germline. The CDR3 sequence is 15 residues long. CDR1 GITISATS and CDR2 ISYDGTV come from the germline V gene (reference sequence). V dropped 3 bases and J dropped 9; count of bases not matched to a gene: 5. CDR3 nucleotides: TGTGCCTTGTGGGAGTTGGGGTTGGGCAAAAAAATCAAGGTATTT. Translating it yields CALWELGLGKKIKVF.

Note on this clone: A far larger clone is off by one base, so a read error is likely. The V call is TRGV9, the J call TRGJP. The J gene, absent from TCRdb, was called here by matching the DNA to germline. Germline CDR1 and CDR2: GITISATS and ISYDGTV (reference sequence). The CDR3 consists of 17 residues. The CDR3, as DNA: TGTGCCTTGTGGGAGGCCCCACAAGAGTTGGACAAAAAAATCAAGGTATTT. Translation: CALWEAPQELDKKIKVF.

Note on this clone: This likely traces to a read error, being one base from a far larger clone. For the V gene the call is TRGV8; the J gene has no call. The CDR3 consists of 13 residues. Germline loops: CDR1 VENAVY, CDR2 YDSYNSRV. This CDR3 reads CATSISMDWIKTF. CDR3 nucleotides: TGTGCCACCTCGATCTCGATGGATTGGATCAAGACATTT.

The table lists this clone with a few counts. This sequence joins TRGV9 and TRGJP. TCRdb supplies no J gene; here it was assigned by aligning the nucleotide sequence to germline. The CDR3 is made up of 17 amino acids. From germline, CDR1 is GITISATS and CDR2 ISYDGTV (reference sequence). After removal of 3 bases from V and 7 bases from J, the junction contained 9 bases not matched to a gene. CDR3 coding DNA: TGTGCCTTGTGGGAGATGGTCCAGGAGTTGGGCAAAAAAATCAAGGTATTT. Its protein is CALWEMVQELGKKIKVF.

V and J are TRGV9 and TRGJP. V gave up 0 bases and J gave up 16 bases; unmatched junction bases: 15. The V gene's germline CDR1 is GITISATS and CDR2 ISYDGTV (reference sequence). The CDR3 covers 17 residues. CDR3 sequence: CALWEVPSGVGKKIKVF. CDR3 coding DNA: TGTGCCTTGTGGGAGGTGCCGAGTGGGGTAGGGAAAAAAATCAAGGTATTT.

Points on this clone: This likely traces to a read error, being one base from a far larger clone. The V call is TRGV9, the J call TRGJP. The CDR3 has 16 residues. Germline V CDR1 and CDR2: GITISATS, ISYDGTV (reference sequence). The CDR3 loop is CAWWEVTELGKKIKVF. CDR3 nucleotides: TGTGCCTGGTGGGAGGTGACAGAGTTGGGCAAAAAAATCAAGGTATTT.

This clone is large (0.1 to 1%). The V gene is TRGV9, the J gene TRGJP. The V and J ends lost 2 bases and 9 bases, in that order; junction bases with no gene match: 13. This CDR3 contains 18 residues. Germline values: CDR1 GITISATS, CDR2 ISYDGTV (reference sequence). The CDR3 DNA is TGTGCCTTGTGGGAGGCGCCCACGGTGGGGTTGGGCAAAAAAATCAAGGTATTT. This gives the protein CALWEAPTVGLGKKIKVF.

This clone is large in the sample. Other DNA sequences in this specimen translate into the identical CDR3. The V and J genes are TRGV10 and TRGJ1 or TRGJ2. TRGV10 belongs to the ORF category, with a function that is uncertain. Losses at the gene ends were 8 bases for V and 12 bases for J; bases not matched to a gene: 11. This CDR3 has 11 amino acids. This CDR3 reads CAAWGPEGKLF. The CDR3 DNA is TGTGCTGCGTGGGGCCCCGAGGGGAAACTCTTT.

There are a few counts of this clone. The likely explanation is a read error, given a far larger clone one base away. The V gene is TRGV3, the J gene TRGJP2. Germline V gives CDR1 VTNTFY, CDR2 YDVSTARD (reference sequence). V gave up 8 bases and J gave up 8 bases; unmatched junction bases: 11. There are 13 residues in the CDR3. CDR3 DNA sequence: TGTGCCACCTCGATCTCTATGGATTGGATCAAGACGTTT. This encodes CATSISMDWIKTF.

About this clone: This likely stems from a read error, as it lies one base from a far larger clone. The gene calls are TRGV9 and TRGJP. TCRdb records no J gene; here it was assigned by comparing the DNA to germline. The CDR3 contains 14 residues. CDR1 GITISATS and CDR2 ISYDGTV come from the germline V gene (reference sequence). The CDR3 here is CALWKELGEKIKVF. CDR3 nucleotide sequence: TGTGCCTTGTGGAAAGAGTTGGGCGAAAAAATCAAGGTATTT.

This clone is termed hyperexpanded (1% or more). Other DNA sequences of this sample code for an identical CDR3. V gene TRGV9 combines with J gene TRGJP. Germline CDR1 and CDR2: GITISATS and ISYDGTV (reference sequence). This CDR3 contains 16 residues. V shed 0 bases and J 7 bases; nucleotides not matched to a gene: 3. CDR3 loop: CALWEVTELGKKIKVF. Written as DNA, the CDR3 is TGTGCCTTGTGGGAGGTGACCGAGTTGGGCAAAAAAATCAAGGTATTT.

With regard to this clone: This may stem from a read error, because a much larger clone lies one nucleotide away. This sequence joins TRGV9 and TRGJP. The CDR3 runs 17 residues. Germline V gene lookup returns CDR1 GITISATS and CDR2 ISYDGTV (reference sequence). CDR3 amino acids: CALWEVLGELSKKIKVF. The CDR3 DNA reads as TGTGCCTTGTGGGAGGTGCTCGGAGAGTTGAGCAAAAAAATCAAGGTATTT.

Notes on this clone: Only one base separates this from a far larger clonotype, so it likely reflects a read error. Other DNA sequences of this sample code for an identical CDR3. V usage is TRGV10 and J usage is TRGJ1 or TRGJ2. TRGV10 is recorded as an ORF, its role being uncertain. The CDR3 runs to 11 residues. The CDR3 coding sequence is TGTGCTGCGTGGGGCCCCGAGGGGAAACTATTT. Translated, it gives CAAWGPEGKLF.